The 28 T cell receptor beta chains below all came from one sample that was sequenced in a study of siplizumab effects on memory and regulatory T cells. Measured with immunoSEQ multiplex PCR; TCRdb has only the in-frame clones, and not every one. The data show roughly 56,000 clones, over 90% seen once. The specimen was CD8+ T cells sorted from blood. All receptors derive from a human donor in good health.

This clone was seen a single time. The J gene is TRBJ1-5, the V gene TRBV6-1; no clear D gene. The CDR3 totals 14 residues. Germline values: CDR1 MNHNS, CDR2 SASEGT. V dropped 2 bases and J dropped 3 bases, with 8 bases sitting between them. CDR3 sequence (DNA): TGTGCCAGCAGTGAACCCTTTTCCAATCAGCCCCAGCATTTT. Protein sequence: CASSEPFSNQPQHF.

V gene TRBV7-8 combines with J gene TRBJ2-5; D gene uncertain. V lost 3 bases to trimming and J lost 2 bases, with 13 bases between them. The germline V gene has CDR1 SGHVS and CDR2 FQNEAQ. CDR3 length: 15 residues. The CDR3 DNA reads as TGTGCCAGCAGCTTGGTCGGAGACATACAAGAGACCCAGTACTTC. Its translation: CASSLVGDIQETQYF.

This clone showed up just once. The chain links TRBV7-9 to TRBJ2-6, with D unresolved. The V gene's germline CDR1 is SEHNR and CDR2 FQNEAQ (reference sequence). The V and J ends lost 5 bases and 0 bases respectively, with 11 bases between them. There are 16 residues in the CDR3. Written as DNA, the CDR3 is TGTGCCAGCAGCCATCCGAGGAACTCTGGGGCCAACGTCCTGACTTTC. This codes for CASSHPRNSGANVLTF.

The chain combines TRBV11-2 with TRBJ1-5, with D unclear. Germline-derived CDR1 and CDR2 are SGHAT and FQNNGV. The CDR3 spans 15 residues. V gave up 2 bases and J gave up 2 bases, with 10 bases separating them. DNA of the CDR3: TGTGCCAGCAGCTTACGTGGAAATGGCAATCAGCCCCAGCATTTT. It specifies CASSLRGNGNQPQHF.

The gene calls are TRBV28 and TRBJ1-5; the D is unclear. Trimming removed 7 bases at V and 1 base at J, with 8 bases between. Germline values: CDR1 MDHEN, CDR2 SYDVKM. The CDR3 is 13 amino acids. The CDR3 loop reads CASNSESNQPQHF. CDR3 coding DNA: TGTGCCAGCAATTCAGAGAGCAATCAGCCCCAGCATTTT.

The chain recombines TRBV30 with TRBJ2-3; D call uncertain. The CDR3 runs to 11 residues. The V gene's germline CDR1 is GTSNPN and CDR2 SVGIG (reference sequence). The ends were cut back, 3 bases at V and 4 bases at J, with 5 bases in the middle. The CDR3 loop reads CAWRRADTQYF. CDR3 sequence (DNA): TGTGCCTGGAGACGCGCAGATACGCAGTATTTT.

The V gene is TRBV15, the J gene TRBJ2-2; TRBD2 is a possible D gene (5 bases). The ends were cut back, 0 bases at V and 0 bases at J, with 11 bases in the middle. CDR1 is LNHNV, CDR2 YYDKDF, per germline (reference sequence). This CDR3 comprises 17 residues. The CDR3 region is CATSRDLGSPNTGELFF. The CDR3 DNA follows: TGTGCCACCAGCAGAGATTTGGGGAGCCCGAACACCGGGGAGCTGTTTTTT.

V and J are TRBV4-1 and TRBJ2-1, with D hard to call. This CDR3 contains 14 residues. The germline CDR1 and CDR2 sequences are MGHRA and YSYEKL. Trimming removed 0 bases at V and 6 bases at J, with 9 bases between. CDR3 residues: CASSQEGRPNEQFF. CDR3 bases: TGCGCCAGCAGCCAAGAAGGGCGGCCCAATGAGCAGTTCTTC.

The chain employs TRBV29-1 and TRBJ2-5; 11 nucleotides align to TRBD1. Per germline, CDR1 SQVTM and CDR2 ANQGSEA. This CDR3 is built from 13 residues. The ends lost 4 bases at V and 4 bases at J; junction bases unmatched: 2. The CDR3 is CSVAGQGAETQYF. DNA of the CDR3: TGCAGCGTTGCCGGACAGGGGGCAGAGACCCAGTACTTC.

This chain links TRBV2 with TRBJ2-1; TRBD1 agrees at 8 bases. Losses at the gene ends were 0 bases for V and 7 bases for J; bases not matched to a gene: 5. The CDR3 is 15 amino acids. The germline gives CDR1 SNHLY, CDR2 FYNNEI. CDR3 DNA sequence: TGTGCCAGCAGTGAAGCGCTTTGGACAGGGAATGAGCAGTTCTTC. Translating it yields CASSEALWTGNEQFF.

The V and J genes are TRBV7-9 and TRBJ2-7, with a possible D match to TRBD1 (6 bases). V was pared by 2 bases and J by 3 bases, with 8 bases between. Germline loops: CDR1 SEHNR, CDR2 FQNEAQ (reference sequence). This CDR3 spans 13 amino acids. The DNA for the CDR3 is TGTGCCAGCAGCTTAACGACAGGCTACGAGCAGTACTTC. Encoded protein: CASSLTTGYEQYF.

V gene TRBV29-1 combines with J gene TRBJ2-1; 11 bases fit TRBD2. CDR3 length: 13 residues. V lost 6 bases, J lost 5 bases, and 3 bases stayed unmatched. The V gene's germline CDR1 is SQVTM and CDR2 ANQGSEA. The CDR3 sequence: CSVGGLADNEQFF. The CDR3 DNA follows: TGCAGCGTCGGGGGACTAGCGGACAATGAGCAGTTCTTC.

The chain is built from TRBV7-2 and TRBJ2-2, with unresolved D. With 4 bases removed from V and 1 base from J, the gap between germline ends came to 13 bases. CDR1 SGHTA and CDR2 FQGNSA come from the germline V gene. The CDR3 has 16 amino acids. For the CDR3, the DNA is TGTGCCAGCAGCTCATCGTCTGTCGGGAACACCGGGGAGCTGTTTTTT. The encoded protein is CASSSSSVGNTGELFF.

J is TRBJ2-1 and V is TRBV4-1; D unclear. CDR3 length: 12 amino acids. With 1 base removed from V and 10 bases from J, the gap between germline ends came to 8 bases. Germline loops: CDR1 MGHRA, CDR2 YSYEKL. The CDR3 DNA follows: TGCGCCAGCAGCCAAGTTTTGGGCGAGCAGTTCTTC. Translation gives CASSQVLGEQFF.

V usage is TRBV2 and J usage is TRBJ2-7; tentatively, D is TRBD1 (6 bases). Trimming removed 8 bases at V and 7 bases at J, with 21 bases between. This CDR3 is 14 amino acids long. The germline V gene has CDR1 SNHLY and CDR2 FYNNEI. The CDR3 sequence is CASSPPTGAMEQYF. Here the CDR3 DNA reads TGTGCCAGCTCCCCACCGACAGGTGCGATGGAGCAGTACTTC.

This chain connects TRBV27 to TRBJ1-5; 8 nucleotides agree with TRBD1. V gave up 1 base and J gave up 8 bases; unmatched junction bases: 4. This CDR3 is built from 14 residues. Germline CDR1 reads MNHEY; CDR2 reads SMNVEV (reference sequence). In DNA, the CDR3 is TGTGCCAGCAGTTTATGGGGGACAGGCGAGCCCCAGCATTTT. Encoded protein: CASSLWGTGEPQHF.

The chain has TRBV11-3 and TRBJ2-1; TRBD2 matches 7 bases. The CDR3 contains 15 residues. Germline V gene lookup returns CDR1 SGHNT and CDR2 YENEEA. V trimming: 2 bases; J trimming: 8 bases; junction bases outside the gene matches: 9. CDR3 amino acids: CASSLSVTSLDEQFF. The CDR3 DNA reads as TGTGCCAGCAGCTTATCTGTGACTAGCTTGGATGAGCAGTTCTTC.

CDR3 loop: CASSQDGTGSNQPQHF. The CDR3 DNA reads TGCGCCAGCAGCCAAGATGGGACAGGGAGCAATCAGCCCCAGCATTTT. The chain recombines TRBV4-1 with TRBJ1-5, with 9 bases lining up with TRBD1. Trimming removed 0 bases from V and 1 base from J; junction bases left unmatched: 1. Germline CDR1 and CDR2: MGHRA and YSYEKL. This CDR3 spans 16 amino acids.

As DNA, the CDR3 is TGTGCCTGGAACCCGGGACAGGGGACAGATACGCAGTATTTT. Protein sequence: CAWNPGQGTDTQYF. The chain couples TRBV30 to TRBJ2-3, with 10 bases that match TRBD1. Germline V gene lookup returns CDR1 GTSNPN and CDR2 SVGIG (reference sequence). With V trimmed by 4 bases and J by 3 bases, 4 bases remained unmatched. CDR3 length: 14 amino acids.

V is TRBV18 and J is TRBJ2-7; the D gene is possibly TRBD1 (5 bases). Trimming took off 3 bases at V and 3 bases at J, with 15 bases between the two ends. Germline V gives CDR1 KGHSH, CDR2 LQKENI. The CDR3 spans 15 residues. CDR3 loop: CASSPGGAQSYEQYF. Written as DNA, the CDR3 is TGTGCCAGCTCACCGGGTGGGGCACAAAGCTACGAGCAGTACTTC.

The chain couples TRBV4-1 to TRBJ2-7, with TRBD1 identical over 7 bases. Germline trimming cut 4 bases from V and 2 bases from J; bases unmatched to any gene: 5. CDR1 and CDR2 (germline): MGHRA, YSYEKL. This CDR3 is built from 14 residues. CDR3 loop: CASSPGTDTYEQYF. The CDR3 DNA follows: TGCGCCAGCAGCCCAGGGACAGACACCTACGAGCAGTACTTC.

The chain links TRBV14 to TRBJ2-5, with D perhaps TRBD2 (7 bases). V dropped 5 bases and J dropped 4 bases, with 11 bases sitting between them. Per germline, CDR1 SGHDN and CDR2 FVKESK. The CDR3 sequence is 13 residues long. CDR3 DNA sequence: TGTGCCAGCAGCGAAGGGGGGGGAGAGACCCAGTACTTC. Encoded protein: CASSEGGGETQYF. Using reference TRBV14 and TRBJ2-5 for the parts outside the CDR3, the full variable domain is EAGVTQFPSHSVIEKGQTVTLRCDPISGHDNLYWYRRVMGKEIKFLLHFVKESKQDESGMPNNRFLAERTGGTYSTLKVQPAELEDSGVYFCASSEGGGETQYFGPGTRLLVL.

The gene calls are TRBV7-2 and TRBJ2-7; D is ambiguous. Germline CDR1 SGHTA, CDR2 FQGNSA. This CDR3 has 14 amino acids. V lost 1 base, J lost 0 bases, and 7 bases lay in between. The CDR3 nucleotides are TGTGCCAGCAGCTTAGTTACAGACTCCTACGAGCAGTACTTC. It translates to CASSLVTDSYEQYF.

The chain is built from TRBV6-6 and TRBJ2-7; the D gene is possibly TRBD1 (5 bases). Trimming shortened V by 6 bases and J by 3 bases, and 15 bases separated the two germline ends. The CDR3 sequence is 14 residues long. The germline V gene has CDR1 MNHNY and CDR2 SVGAGI (reference sequence). The CDR3 loop reads CASRRDRTFYEQYF. As DNA, the CDR3 is TGTGCCAGCAGACGCGACAGAACCTTCTACGAGCAGTACTTC.

In nucleotides, the CDR3 is TGTGCCAGCAGCCTCGACGCAGGGGGCACTTACAATGAGCAGTTCTTC. It is translated as CASSLDAGGTYNEQFF. The chain uses TRBV7-3 and TRBJ2-1, with TRBD1 matching over 8 bases. V shed 5 bases, J shed 4 bases, and the junction held 10 bases outside the gene matches. CDR1 and CDR2 (germline): SGHTA, FQGTGA. This CDR3 contains 16 residues.

The chain recombines TRBV5-4 with TRBJ2-7, with 10 nucleotides matching TRBD2. The V and J ends lost 0 bases and 1 base, in that order; junction bases with no gene match: 1. The CDR3 length is 15 residues. Germline V gene sequence: CDR1 SGHNT, CDR2 YYREEE (reference sequence). Here the CDR3 DNA reads TGTGCCAGCAGCTTGGCTAGCGGGAGATCCTACGAGCAGTACTTC. The encoded protein is CASSLASGRSYEQYF.

The V and J genes are TRBV5-1 and TRBJ1-5; no clear D gene. V was shortened by 4 bases and J by 0 bases, with 14 bases between the two germline ends. Germline V gene sequence: CDR1 SGHRS, CDR2 YFSETQ. CDR3 length equals 16 residues. The chain's CDR3 is CASSEGPLYSNQPQHF. The CDR3 DNA reads TGCGCCAGCAGCGAGGGTCCTTTATATAGCAATCAGCCCCAGCATTTT.

The chain links TRBV7-9 to TRBJ2-7, with D maybe TRBD1 (6 bases). Germline CDR1 reads SEHNR; CDR2 reads FQNEAQ (reference sequence). The CDR3 totals 12 residues. Trimming pared 7 bases from V and 5 bases from J, leaving 12 bases between. The CDR3 sequence: CASTIQGNEQYF. CDR3 bases: TGTGCCAGCACAATCCAGGGGAACGAGCAGTACTTC.